This is a list of T cell receptor beta chains from one sample in a study of control samples from healthy donors and cancer patients. Some clones are missing from TCRdb's copy, which holds only in-frame ones; the method was immunoSEQ multiplex PCR. This sample has some 130,000 clones, with 75% to 95% found just once. Source material: blood. The origin of the receptors is a man aged 35 to 55 in good health. The CDR3 runs from the conserved cysteine through the conserved F or W. Each record gives: clone size, V gene, D gene, J gene, CDR3 protein, CDR3 DNA. A D gene is named only where the DNA matches it firmly. Rows may omit the clone size; those that give it use once, few, many or a size class.

>.|TRBV9|.|TRBJ2-1
CASSVVLNNEQFF
TGTGCCAGCAGCGTAGTCTTGAACAATGAGCAGTTCTTC
>.|TRBV5-4|TRBD1|TRBJ2-7
CASTISGTGYVYEQYF
TGTGCCAGCACCATATCCGGGACAGGGTACGTCTACGAGCAGTACTTC
>.|TRBV5-4|.|TRBJ2-5
CASSLPGGRETQYF
TGTGCCAGCAGCTTACCCGGGGGCCGCGAGACCCAGTACTTC
>.|TRBV3-1/TRBV3-2|.|TRBJ1-1
CASSHESRTEAFF
TGTGCCAGCAGCCATGAGTCCAGAACTGAAGCTTTCTTT
>.|TRBV4-1|TRBD2|TRBJ2-3
CASSQGLLAGGQDTQYF
TGCGCCAGCAGCCAAGGTTTGCTAGCGGGGGGGCAAGATACGCAGTATTTT
>.|TRBV27|TRBD1|TRBJ1-2
CASRTFGTVLLLF
TGTGCCAGCAGAACTTTCGGGACAGTCCTCCTACTCTTC
>once|TRBV18|.|TRBJ1-6
CASSLDYNSPLHF
TGTGCCAGCTCACTGGATTATAATTCACCCCTCCACTTT
>.|TRBV1|.|TRBJ1-2
CTSSQDFRGKANYGYTF
TGCACCAGCAGCCAAGACTTTCGTGGGAAAGCTAACTATGGCTACACCTTC
>few|TRBV5-4|.|TRBJ1-1
CASSLGGTGEAFF
TGTGCCAGCAGCTTAGGGGGGACCGGTGAAGCTTTCTTT
>.|TRBV4-1|TRBD1|TRBJ1-2
CASSPPGTGGAAGYTF
TGCGCCAGCAGCCCGCCCGGGACAGGGGGCGCCGCGGGCTACACCTTC
>.|TRBV14|.|TRBJ2-1
CASSLPPGRTYNEQFF
TGTGCCAGCAGCCTTCCCCCGGGACGGACTTACAATGAGCAGTTCTTC
>.|TRBV2|TRBD1|TRBJ2-5
CASSDRGTGRQETQYF
TGTGCCAGCAGTGACCGAGGGACAGGGAGACAAGAGACCCAGTACTTC
>.|TRBV12-3/TRBV12-4|.|TRBJ2-2
CASYRARGAVF
TGTGCCAGCTACCGAGCCCGGGGAGCTGTTTTT
>.|TRBV4-1|TRBD1|TRBJ1-2
CASSQEHKGGQGAYGYTF
TGCGCCAGCAGCCAAGAACATAAGGGGGGACAGGGGGCTTATGGCTACACCTTC
>.|TRBV21-1|.|TRBJ2-5
CASSTHGRKETQYF
TGTGCCAGCAGCACTCACGGACGGAAAGAGACCCAGTACTTC
>.|TRBV5-1|TRBD2|TRBJ2-5
CASSPGLAGALLRETQYF
TGCGCCAGCAGCCCGGGACTAGCGGGGGCGCTCCTCCGGGAGACCCAGTACTTC
>.|TRBV29-1|.|TRBJ2-2
CSTRGGRGTGELFF
TGCAGCACGCGGGGAGGGAGGGGGACCGGGGAGCTGTTTTTT
>.|TRBV6-1|.|TRBJ1-2
CASSESWRTNYGYTF
TGTGCCAGCAGTGAATCGTGGCGGACCAACTATGGCTACACCTTC
>.|TRBV3-1/TRBV3-2|.|TRBJ1-2
CASSQEARSGYTF
TGTGCCAGCAGCCAAGAGGCCAGATCCGGCTACACCTTC
>.|TRBV15|TRBD1|TRBJ1-1
CATRGTANTEAFF
TGTGCCACCAGAGGGACAGCGAACACTGAAGCTTTCTTT
>.|TRBV5-8|.|TRBJ2-2
CASSLGTEANTGELFF
TGTGCCAGCAGCCTCGGTACGGAGGCGAACACCGGGGAGCTGTTTTTT
>.|TRBV5-1|TRBD1|TRBJ2-3
CASTPSGQGGTDTQYF
TGCGCCAGCACCCCATCCGGACAGGGCGGGACAGATACGCAGTATTTT
>.|TRBV9|.|TRBJ1-1
CASSHDGGGEAFF
TGTGCCAGCAGCCACGACGGCGGGGGGGAAGCTTTCTTT
>.|TRBV4-1|.|TRBJ1-2
CASSQSGTLLPGGYTF
TGCGCCAGCAGCCAATCCGGGACACTTCTACCGGGCGGCTACACCTTC
>.|TRBV5-6|.|TRBJ1-5
CASSLRGISNQPQHF
TGTGCCAGCAGCTTGCGGGGTATCAGCAATCAGCCCCAGCATTTT
>.|TRBV28|TRBD1|TRBJ2-3
CASRHRRDRPTDTQYF
TGTGCCAGCAGGCATCGTCGGGACAGACCCACAGATACGCAGTATTTT
>.|TRBV10-3|TRBD2|TRBJ2-1
CAISESWRGSGNEQFF
TGTGCCATCAGTGAGTCGTGGCGGGGGTCGGGCAATGAGCAGTTCTTC
>once|TRBV5-1|TRBD1|TRBJ2-1
CASSAGTGSGDEQFF
TGCGCCAGCAGCGCCGGGACAGGCTCGGGCGATGAGCAGTTCTTC
>once|TRBV27|.|TRBJ2-1
CASSLVGGGNNEQFF
TGTGCCAGCAGTTTGGTGGGCGGAGGAAACAATGAGCAGTTCTTC
>.|TRBV5-6|.|TRBJ1-6
CASSLGGTNLSPLHF
TGTGCCAGCAGCTTGGGGGGGACTAATCTCTCACCCCTCCACTTT
>.|TRBV4-1|.|TRBJ2-1
CASRSLTYNEQFF
TGCGCCAGCCGCTCCCTCACCTACAATGAGCAGTTCTTC
>.|TRBV12-3/TRBV12-4|.|TRBJ2-7
CASSGLNYEQYF
TGTGCCAGCAGCGGCCTCAACTACGAGCAGTACTTC
>.|TRBV14|.|TRBJ1-6
CASSQMGLSALHF
TGTGCCAGCAGCCAAATGGGCCTCTCGGCCCTCCACTTT
>.|TRBV9|TRBD2|TRBJ2-1
CASSGSGSYNEQFF
TGTGCCAGCAGCGGTAGCGGGTCCTACAATGAGCAGTTCTTC
>.|TRBV5-6|.|TRBJ1-1
CASSLVLTGNTEAFF
TGTGCCAGCAGCTTGGTACTGACAGGGAACACTGAAGCTTTCTTT
>few|TRBV5-1|.|TRBJ1-3
CASSSEGTPGTRGNTIYF
TGCGCCAGCAGCTCGGAAGGTACACCGGGCACAAGAGGAAACACCATATATTTT
>.|TRBV7-9|TRBD2|TRBJ2-1
CASSLGGGNYNEQFF
TGTGCCAGCAGCTTGGGCGGGGGGAATTACAATGAGCAGTTCTTC
>once|TRBV6-6|.|TRBJ2-5
CASSYQHGLQETQYF
TGTGCCAGCAGTTACCAACACGGTCTCCAAGAGACCCAGTACTTC
>.|TRBV5-1|.|TRBJ1-4
CASRQLTQGPNEKLFF
TGCGCCAGCAGACAGCTTACGCAGGGGCCTAATGAAAAACTGTTTTTT
>.|TRBV5-1|TRBD1|TRBJ2-7
CASRYGTGESYEQYF
TGCGCCAGCAGATACGGTACAGGGGAGTCCTACGAGCAGTACTTC
>.|TRBV5-1|TRBD1|TRBJ1-4
CATSSGQGNEKLFF
TGCGCCACTTCCTCGGGACAGGGGAATGAAAAACTGTTTTTT
>.|TRBV18|TRBD2|TRBJ2-3
CASTSGGEITQYF
TGTGCCAGCACGAGCGGGGGGGAGATAACGCAGTATTTT
>.|TRBV19|.|TRBJ2-6
CASSPFLKSGANVLTF
TGTGCCAGTAGTCCCTTCCTGAAATCTGGGGCCAACGTCCTGACTTTC
>.|TRBV7-2|.|TRBJ2-3
CASSFGRTDTQYF
TGTGCCAGCAGTTTCGGGCGTACAGATACGCAGTATTTT
>.|TRBV7-8|.|TRBJ2-1
CASSLAGMAAASEQFF
TGTGCCAGCAGCTTAGCGGGGATGGCGGCGGCAAGTGAGCAGTTCTTC
>.|TRBV7-9|TRBD1|TRBJ2-1
CASSRGQYNEQFF
TGTGCCAGCAGCCGGGGACAGTACAATGAGCAGTTCTTC
>.|TRBV5-1|.|TRBJ2-5
CASNPGQEGETQYF
TGCGCCAGCAACCCCGGACAAGAAGGAGAGACCCAGTACTTC
>.|TRBV6-5|TRBD2|TRBJ2-1
CASSSLRGVEQFF
TGTGCCAGCAGTAGCTTACGGGGGGTTGAGCAGTTCTTC
>.|TRBV27|.|TRBJ1-4
CASSTNLFGGKLFF
TGTGCCAGCAGTACGAATCTTTTTGGTGGAAAACTGTTTTTT
>.|TRBV7-8|TRBD2|TRBJ2-7
CASSSKRGPYYEQYF
TGTGCCAGCAGCTCCAAGCGGGGGCCTTACTACGAGCAGTACTTC
>.|TRBV6-1|.|TRBJ2-3
CASSEDLGRVEDTQYF
TGTGCCAGCAGTGAAGACTTGGGCAGGGTAGAAGATACGCAGTATTTT
>once|TRBV5-6|.|TRBJ1-1
CASSLSGRDTEAFF
TGTGCCAGCAGCTTGTCAGGGCGGGACACTGAAGCTTTCTTT
>.|TRBV4-1|.|TRBJ2-7
CASSQAGQSDEQYF
TGCGCCAGCAGCCAGGCGGGACAGAGCGACGAGCAGTACTTC